Following are 4 T cell receptor beta chains from one sample sequenced in a study of tumor-infiltrating lymphocytes in primary liver carcinoma. Starting material of 500 to 600 ng total RNA yielded TCR beta cDNA via a constant-region primer. Each TCR beta library was derived from three nested multiplex PCR rounds that employed slightly modified ARM-PCR. TRBV1-TRBV30 forward primers paired with a C-beta reverse primer were used in the first two PCR rounds, which ran approximately 10 cycles each. TCRdb processed the multiplex PCR reads anew with MiXCR; each CDR3 protein has one entry. The sample lists about 180,000 distinct CDR3 sequences, about 60% occurring once. Unsorted whole blood yielded the blood RNA, and germline DNA was also extracted. The sample consisted of peripheral blood. These receptors were taken from a man in his forties or fifties with primary liver carcinoma and hepatitis B virus infection.

To note about this clonotype: A read error may explain this, as a much larger clone is one base away. Here the CDR3 DNA reads TGTGCCAGCAGTCCATCTGAGAACGGCATTCAGTCCTTC. It codes for CASSPSENGIQSF. The J gene is TRBJ2-4, the V gene TRBV12-3 or TRBV12-4; D unresolved. The CDR3 is 13 residues long.

This clonotype was observed once. The chain uses TRBV6-1 and TRBJ2-7; 10 nucleotides align to TRBD2. This CDR3 has 16 amino acids. Germline trimming cut 6 bases from V and 2 bases from J; bases unmatched to any gene: 10. Germline CDR1 reads MNHNS; CDR2 reads SASEGT. The CDR3 is CASRPVGLAWAYEQYF. The CDR3 nucleotides read TGTGCCAGCAGACCCGTGGGACTAGCGTGGGCCTACGAGCAGTACTTC.

Note on this clonotype: Being one base from a much bigger clone, this may be a read error. This chain links TRBV5-4 with TRBJ1-3; no definite D call. The CDR3 covers 12 residues. Germline V gives CDR1 SGHNT, CDR2 YYREEE (reference sequence). CDR3 loop: CPSSLTGNTIYF. CDR3 DNA: TGTCCCAGCAGCTTGACGGGAAACACCATATATTTT.

This clonotype came up once. The J gene is TRBJ2-7, the V gene TRBV5-5; TRBD2 aligns across 9 bases. Losses at the gene ends were 4 bases for V and 5 bases for J; bases not matched to a gene: 10. Germline V gives CDR1 SGHKS, CDR2 YYEKEE (reference sequence). The CDR3 extends over 15 amino acids. CDR3 in amino acids: CASSPSAGGVNEQYF. Written as DNA, the CDR3 is TGTGCCAGCAGCCCGTCAGCGGGAGGCGTAAACGAGCAGTACTTC. The full variable domain, its missing parts supplied by reference TRBV5-5 and TRBJ2-7, is DAGVTQSPTHLIKTRGQQVTLRCSPISGHKSVSWYQQVLGQGPQFIFQYYEKEERGRGNFPDRFSARQFPNYSSELNVNALLLGDSALYLCASSPSAGGVNEQYFGPGTRLTVT.